The sequence of this TCR beta chain was determined in a study of CD8 T cells in Susac syndrome. Study results and limitations: The study acknowledged a relatively small number of individuals in its TCR sequencing and HLA analysis.

The RNA, roughly 0.5 to 1 ug, was put through reverse transcription using random hexamers. MiXCR, run by TCRdb on the immunoSEQ multiplex PCR reads, gives a single entry per CDR3 protein. In the table there are approximately 180,000 distinct CDR3 sequences, nearly 97% of which are singletons. This clonotype showed up just once. Its matching antigen is unknown. V was pared by 8 bases and J by 4 bases, with 21 bases between. Germline assignment: CDR1 GTSNPN and CDR2 SVGIG (reference sequence). This CDR3 region has 15 residues. Peripheral blood CD8+ and CD4+ T cells were profiled by TCR beta sequencing. Negative isolation was applied to CD8+ and CD4+ T cells, and FACS enrichment was applied to TEMRA cells.

The sequencing input was CD4+ T cells from PBMCs. The sequence derives from a human donor with multiple sclerosis. The chain links TRBV30 to TRBJ2-1; D possibly matches TRBD1 or TRBD2 (5 bases each). The CDR3 loop is CAGIPGAPQYNEQFF. As DNA, the CDR3 is TGTGCCGGAATACCCGGGGCGCCCCAGTACAATGAGCAGTTCTTC.